This T cell receptor (beta chain) came from a study of CD8 T cells in Susac syndrome. Regarding this clonotype: No antigen is known for it.

Random-hexamer reverse transcription was applied to roughly 0.45 to 1 ug RNA. Multiplex PCR with immunoSEQ amplified the TCR beta CDR3 across 54 Vbeta and 13 Jbeta. TCRdb called the immunoSEQ multiplex PCR reads again in MiXCR, with one record for every CDR3 protein. The sample comprises over 100,000 distinct CDR3 sequences, about 96% of which are singletons, and more than 0.095% rests with the top ten. High-throughput TCR beta sequencing covered peripheral CD8+ and CD4+ T cells. Bulk CD8+ and CD4+ cells came from magnetic negative isolation; CD8+ TEMRA by FACS. Notes on the study in general: Regarding the TCR sequencing and HLA analysis, the study admitted that a relatively small number of individuals were involved.

Germline V CDR1 and CDR2: SGDLS, YYNGEE. The CDR3 totals 13 residues. The trim removed 2 bases at V and 6 bases at J, leaving 4 bases unmatched. This TCR was recovered from a human donor in good health. The sample taken for sequencing was CD4+ T cells from PBMCs. This sequence joins TRBV9 and TRBJ2-7; TRBD1 matches at 8 bases. The CDR3, as DNA: TGTGCCAGCAGCGTCGACAGGGGTCGCGAGCAGTACTTC. Encoded protein: CASSVDRGREQYF.